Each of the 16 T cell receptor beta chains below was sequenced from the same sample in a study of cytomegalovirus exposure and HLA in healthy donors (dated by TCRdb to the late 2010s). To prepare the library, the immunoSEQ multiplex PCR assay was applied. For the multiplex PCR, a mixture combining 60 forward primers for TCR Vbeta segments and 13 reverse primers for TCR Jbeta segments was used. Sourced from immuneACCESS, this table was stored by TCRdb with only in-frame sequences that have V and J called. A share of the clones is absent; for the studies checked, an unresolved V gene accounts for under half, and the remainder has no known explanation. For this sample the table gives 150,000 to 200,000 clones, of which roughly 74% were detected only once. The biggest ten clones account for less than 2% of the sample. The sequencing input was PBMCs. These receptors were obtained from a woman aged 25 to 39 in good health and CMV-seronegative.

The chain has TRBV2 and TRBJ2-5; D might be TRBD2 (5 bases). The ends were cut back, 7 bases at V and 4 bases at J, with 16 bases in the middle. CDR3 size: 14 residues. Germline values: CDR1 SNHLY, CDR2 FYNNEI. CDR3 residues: CASKILGVGETQYF. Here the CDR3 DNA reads TGTGCCAGCAAGATACTAGGCGTAGGAGAGACCCAGTACTTC.

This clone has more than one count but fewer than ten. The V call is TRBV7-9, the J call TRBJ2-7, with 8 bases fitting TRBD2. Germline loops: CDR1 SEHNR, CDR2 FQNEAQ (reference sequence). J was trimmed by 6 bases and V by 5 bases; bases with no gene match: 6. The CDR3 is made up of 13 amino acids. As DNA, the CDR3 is TGTGCCAGCAGCCCAGGGACTAGTTCCGAGCAGTACTTC. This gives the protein CASSPGTSSEQYF. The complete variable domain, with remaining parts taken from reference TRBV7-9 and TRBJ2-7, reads DTGVSQNPRHKITKRGQNVTFRCDPISEHNRLYWYRQTLGQGPEFLTYFQNEAQLEKSRLLSDRFSAERPKGSFSTLEIQRTEQGDSAMYLCASSPGTSSEQYFGPGTRLTVT.

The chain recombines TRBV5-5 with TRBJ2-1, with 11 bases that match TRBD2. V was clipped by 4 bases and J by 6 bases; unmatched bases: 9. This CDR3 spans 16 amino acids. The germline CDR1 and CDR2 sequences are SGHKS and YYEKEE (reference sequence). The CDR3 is CASSPRTSGSPNEQFF. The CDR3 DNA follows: TGTGCCAGCAGCCCTAGGACTAGCGGGTCCCCCAATGAGCAGTTCTTC.

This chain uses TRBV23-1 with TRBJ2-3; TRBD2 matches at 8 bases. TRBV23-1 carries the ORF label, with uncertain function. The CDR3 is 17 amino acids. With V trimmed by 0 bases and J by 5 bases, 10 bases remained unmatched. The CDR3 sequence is CASSQSQGTRGKDTQYF. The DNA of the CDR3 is TGCGCCAGCAGTCAATCACAAGGGACTAGGGGGAAAGATACGCAGTATTTT.

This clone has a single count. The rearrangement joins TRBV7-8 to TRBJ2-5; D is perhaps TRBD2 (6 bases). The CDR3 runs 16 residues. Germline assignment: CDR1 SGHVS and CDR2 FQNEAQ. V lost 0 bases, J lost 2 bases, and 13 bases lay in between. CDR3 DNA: TGTGCCAGCAGCTTAGCCGTAGGGCTAGCGCAAGAGACCCAGTACTTC. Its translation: CASSLAVGLAQETQYF.

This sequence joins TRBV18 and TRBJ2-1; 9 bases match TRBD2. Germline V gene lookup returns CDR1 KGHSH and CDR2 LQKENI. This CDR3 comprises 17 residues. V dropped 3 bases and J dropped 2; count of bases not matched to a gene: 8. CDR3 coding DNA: TGTGCCAGCTCACCCCTAATAGCGGGAGTTGCCTACAATGAGCAGTTCTTC. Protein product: CASSPLIAGVAYNEQFF. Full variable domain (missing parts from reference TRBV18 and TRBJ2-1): NAGVMQNPRHLVRRRGQEARLRCSPMKGHSHVYWYRQLPEEGLKFMVYLQKENIIDESGMPKERFSAEFPKEGPSILRIQQVVRGDSAAYFCASSPLIAGVAYNEQFFGPGTRLTVL.

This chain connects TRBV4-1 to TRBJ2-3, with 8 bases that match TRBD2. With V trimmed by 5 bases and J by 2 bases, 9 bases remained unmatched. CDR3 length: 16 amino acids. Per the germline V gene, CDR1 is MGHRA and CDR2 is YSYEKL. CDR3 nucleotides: TGCGCCAGCAGCGGATACGGGAGGGCCCCCACAGATACGCAGTATTTT. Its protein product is CASSGYGRAPTDTQYF.

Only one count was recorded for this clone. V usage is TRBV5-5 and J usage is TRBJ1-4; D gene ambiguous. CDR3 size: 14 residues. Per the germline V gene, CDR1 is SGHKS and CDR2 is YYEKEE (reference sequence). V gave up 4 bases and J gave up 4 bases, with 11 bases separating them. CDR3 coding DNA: TGTGCCAGCAGCCCAGTCGCAATTAATGAAAAACTGTTTTTT. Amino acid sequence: CASSPVAINEKLFF.

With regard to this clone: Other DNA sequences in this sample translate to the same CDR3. CDR3 amino acids: CASTRTGSSYEQYF. CDR3 bases: TGTGCCAGTACTCGGACAGGGAGCTCCTACGAGCAGTACTTC. The chain joins TRBV19 to TRBJ2-7; 8 bases are shared with TRBD1. The germline CDR1 and CDR2 sequences are LNHDA and SQIVND (reference sequence). The CDR3 has 14 residues. The V and J ends lost 7 bases and 0 bases, in that order; junction bases with no gene match: 5.

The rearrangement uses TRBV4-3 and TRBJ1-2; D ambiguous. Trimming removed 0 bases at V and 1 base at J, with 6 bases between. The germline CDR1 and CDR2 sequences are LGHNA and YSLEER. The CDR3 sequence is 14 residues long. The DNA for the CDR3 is TGCGCCAGCAGCCAAGACAGGCTTAACTATGGCTACACCTTC. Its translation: CASSQDRLNYGYTF.

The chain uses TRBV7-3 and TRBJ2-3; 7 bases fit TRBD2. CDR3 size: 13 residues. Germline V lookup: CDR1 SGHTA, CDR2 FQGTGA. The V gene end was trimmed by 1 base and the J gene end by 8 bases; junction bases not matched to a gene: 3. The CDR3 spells CASSLSGGGTQYF. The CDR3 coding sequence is TGTGCCAGCAGCTTAAGTGGCGGGGGTACGCAGTATTTT.

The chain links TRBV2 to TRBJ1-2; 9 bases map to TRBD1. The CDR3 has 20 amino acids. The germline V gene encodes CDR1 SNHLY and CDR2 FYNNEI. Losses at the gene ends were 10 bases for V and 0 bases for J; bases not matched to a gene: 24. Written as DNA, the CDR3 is TGTGCCATCCCCCCTGGGGCCGGACAGGGGATCCCAGGCTCTAACTATGGCTACACCTTC. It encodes CAIPPGAGQGIPGSNYGYTF.

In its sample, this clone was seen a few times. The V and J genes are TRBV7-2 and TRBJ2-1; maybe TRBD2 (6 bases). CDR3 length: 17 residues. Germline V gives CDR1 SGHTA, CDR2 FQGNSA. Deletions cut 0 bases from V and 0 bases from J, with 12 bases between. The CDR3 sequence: CASSLAAGLSSYNEQFF. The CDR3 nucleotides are TGTGCCAGCAGCTTAGCGGCGGGGCTGAGCTCCTACAATGAGCAGTTCTTC.

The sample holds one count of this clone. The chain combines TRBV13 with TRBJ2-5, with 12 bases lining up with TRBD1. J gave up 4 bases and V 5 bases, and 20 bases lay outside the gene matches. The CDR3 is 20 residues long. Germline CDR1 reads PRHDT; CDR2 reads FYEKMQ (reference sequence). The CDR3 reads CASSHTSWTTGQGAGETQYF. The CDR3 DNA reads TGTGCCAGCAGCCACACAAGCTGGACAACGGGACAGGGGGCAGGAGAGACCCAGTACTTC.

The CDR3: CASSSQSVYGYTF. The CDR3 DNA sequence: TGTGCCAGCAGCTCCCAGTCAGTCTATGGCTACACCTTC. The chain employs TRBV9 and TRBJ1-2; D gene uncertain. Germline V gene lookup returns CDR1 SGDLS and CDR2 YYNGEE. This CDR3 is 13 amino acids long. Trimming shortened V by 4 bases and J by 4 bases, and 11 bases separated the two germline ends.

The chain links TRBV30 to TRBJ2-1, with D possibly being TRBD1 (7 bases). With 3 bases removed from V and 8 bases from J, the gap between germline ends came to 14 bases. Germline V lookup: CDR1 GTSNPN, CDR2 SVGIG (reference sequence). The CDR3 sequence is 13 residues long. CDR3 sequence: CAWSPGGGDEQFF. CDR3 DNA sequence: TGTGCCTGGAGCCCCGGAGGGGGCGATGAGCAGTTCTTC.